This T cell receptor beta chain emerged from a study of CD8 T cells in ankylosing spondylitis (dated by TCRdb to the late 2010s). Turning to the overall study: T cell receptor beta repertoires were profiled in healthy donors and ankylosing spondylitis patients so that disease-linked TCR variants could be found. In total, the full study cohort was made up of 108 healthy donors and 25 or so ankylosing spondylitis patients. Peripheral blood was sampled, and synovial fluid was also collected from ankylosing spondylitis patients. Results and caveats for the whole study, not just this receptor: Some of the motif variants had been reported before in the synovial fluid and blood of reactive arthritis patients, a finding that suggests common disease-initiation mechanisms. The disease-linked clones had a CD8+ phenotype and were found at relatively low frequencies in peripheral blood. The disease-linked clones were reported to be significantly enriched in matched synovial fluid samples from ankylosing spondylitis patients. Blood from ankylosing spondylitis patients appeared to be characterized by a TCR beta motif made up of several highly homologous amino acid variants.

The sample holds many counts of this clonotype. Its antigen is currently not known. Base qualities are not provided; no much larger clone lies one nucleotide away. CDR3 length: 11 amino acids, cysteine to phenylalanine. Here the CDR3 DNA is all that survives: 33 bases in frame from base 1. The junction shows trimming of 5 bases on V and 8 bases on J, plus 8 bases between the germline ends. Sequencing was carried out with an Illumina HiSeq 2500. TCR beta libraries were prepared by quantitative 5'-RACE with molecular barcodes. The original pipeline was this. A new computational method, built on a probabilistic model of VDJ rearrangement, was used to identify disease-linked TCR variants. TCRdb itself trimmed the public reads at Q25 with fastp, ran MiXCR and retained productive beta chains. Every distinct CDR3 protein forms one entry, paired with its most common genes and DNA. These V and J calls are TCRdb output, not the study's own analysis. The sample contains some 130,000 distinct CDR3 sequences, 12% to 15% of them found a single time. About 2.7% of the sample rests with the top ten.

Recombination joined TRBV12-3 or TRBV12-4 with TRBJ2-3, and possibly TRBD1, on 6 matching bases. Sequencing used blood, either unsorted or a sorted T cell fraction (not recorded which). The TCR comes from a female donor with ankylosing spondylitis or in good health (not recorded which). The sequence in DNA is TGTGCCAGCAGTCTAGGGGGTACGCAGTATTTT. This sequence encodes CASSLGGTQYF.